This T cell receptor beta chain was sequenced in a study of identifying expanded T cells in peripheral blood. Study-level findings and limits: Technical replicates showed 0.9 to 1.5 changed clones; two weeks roughly 16; four weeks 19. Roughly two-week clone count variance significantly increased as total template count grew.

The protocol was immunoSEQ multiplex PCR, while the TCRdb copy is restricted to in-frame clones and leaves out a portion. This table has approximately 120,000 clones, 75% to 90% appearing once. Details on this clone: Antigen: not known.

Healthy donors had no documented immune events, such as infections, while sampled. The sequence was collected from a person aged 18-70 years in good health. The sequenced sample was blood.

The CDR3 bases are TGCGCCAGTAAAGAGGGGGGCGGCTACGAGCAGTACTTC. It codes for CASKEGGGYEQYF. The chain uses TRBV10-2 and TRBJ2-7; D could derive from TRBD1 or TRBD2 (6 bases each). Germline V gene lookup returns CDR1 WSHSY and CDR2 SAAADI. The V gene lost 9 bases and the J gene lost 3 bases, with 15 bases spanning the gap. The CDR3 totals 13 residues.